This T cell receptor beta chain was captured in a study of TIL therapy for anti-PD-1-resistant metastatic lung cancer. Across the study: Median patient age was 54, ranging 38-75 years. Half of patients were current or former smokers.

The libraries were made with immunoSEQ v3. Assay used: immunoSEQ multiplex PCR; TCRdb lists only in-frame clones, some missing. The sample includes about 50,000 clones, 86% of them seen just once. The V and J ends lost 4 bases and 3 bases respectively, with 21 bases between them. Per the germline V gene, CDR1 is LGHNA and CDR2 is YSLEER. The CDR3 has 18 residues. The sample's time point: pre-treatment sample, taken before nivolumab and TIL therapy. The chain has TRBV4-3 and TRBJ2-2; D is tentatively TRBD1 or TRBD2 (5 bases each). The specimen was blood, collected at baseline. This sequence was found in a person between 25 and 80 years old with non-small cell lung cancer. Here the CDR3 reads CASSLVSSGRTHTGELFF. For the CDR3, the DNA is TGCGCCAGCAGCCTAGTCTCCTCGGGACGGACTCACACCGGGGAGCTGTTTTTT.